Listed below are T cell receptor beta chains from one sample, sequenced in a study of CD4 T cells in relation to SARS-CoV-2 and coronaviruses. Clones were read by immunoSEQ multiplex PCR, and TCRdb kept only the in-frame ones, dropping some. This sample has 65,000 or so clones, with approximately 87% found just once. Sequenced input: memory CD4+ T cells from PBMCs. All receptors derive from a human donor in good health. Both conserved end residues are trimmed from each CDR3.

V gene: TRBV28
J gene: TRBJ2-3
CDR3 protein: ASRTIGVRNTQY

V gene: TRBV11-2
J gene: TRBJ2-7
CDR3 protein: ASSEGRLAGPSSYEQY

V gene: TRBV28
J gene: TRBJ2-5
CDR3 protein: ASSLFGRQYQETQY

V gene: TRBV15
J gene: TRBJ2-5
CDR3 protein: ATSRGFAGGEETQY

V gene: TRBV5-1
J gene: TRBJ2-1
CDR3 protein: ASSSGQGFNEQF

V gene: TRBV7-2
J gene: TRBJ1-1
CDR3 protein: ASSLGLQGNTEAF

V gene: TRBV7-3
J gene: TRBJ2-3
CDR3 protein: ASSLKSTDTQY

V gene: TRBV28
J gene: TRBJ1-3
CDR3 protein: ASRVTVSGNTIY

V gene: TRBV20-1
J gene: TRBJ2-7
CDR3 protein: SAISGGQY

V gene: TRBV5-1
J gene: TRBJ2-5
CDR3 protein: ASSPGSGETQY

V gene: TRBV25-1
J gene: TRBJ2-1
CDR3 protein: ASSEPGLPSNEQF

V gene: TRBV19
J gene: TRBJ2-1
CDR3 protein: ASRRNGGYEQF

V gene: TRBV3-1/TRBV3-2
J gene: TRBJ1-5
CDR3 protein: ASSQDRTQPQH

V gene: TRBV7-3
J gene: TRBJ1-2
CDR3 protein: ASSLESGGGYT

V gene: TRBV18
J gene: TRBJ2-1
CDR3 protein: ASSPFPARGTGIGNEQF

V gene: TRBV5-6
J gene: TRBJ1-1
CDR3 protein: ASSLARRNMNTEAF

V gene: TRBV7-2
J gene: TRBJ2-3
CDR3 protein: ASSGQVASTDTQY

V gene: TRBV19
J gene: TRBJ1-5
CDR3 protein: ASSIARVDNQPQH

V gene: TRBV7-3
J gene: TRBJ2-3
CDR3 protein: ASSDQGASSDTQY

V gene: TRBV9
J gene: TRBJ2-3
CDR3 protein: ASSLGLVGTDTQY

V gene: TRBV28
J gene: TRBJ1-1
CDR3 protein: ASRYLEGNTEAF

V gene: TRBV18
J gene: TRBJ2-1
CDR3 protein: ASSPPGPYNEQF

V gene: TRBV6-5
J gene: TRBJ1-2
CDR3 protein: ASSYGYYGYT

V gene: TRBV2
J gene: TRBJ2-5
CDR3 protein: ASSVLARETQY

V gene: TRBV19
J gene: TRBJ2-2
CDR3 protein: ASTSPGHLNTGELF

V gene: TRBV28
J gene: TRBJ2-2
CDR3 protein: ASWTPNTGELF

V gene: TRBV15
J gene: TRBJ1-5
CDR3 protein: ATSRDAPGLHQPQH

V gene: TRBV5-6
J gene: TRBJ1-4
CDR3 protein: ASSLETGRDEKLF

V gene: TRBV5-1
J gene: TRBJ1-1
CDR3 protein: ASRVTTGMNTEAF

V gene: TRBV12-3/TRBV12-4
J gene: TRBJ2-1
CDR3 protein: ASSLLAGGPEF

V gene: TRBV7-2
J gene: TRBJ2-2
CDR3 protein: ASSLGNTGELF

V gene: TRBV7-8
J gene: TRBJ2-3
CDR3 protein: ASSLVVGGAYTDTQY

V gene: TRBV6-4
J gene: TRBJ2-2
CDR3 protein: ASSEASGNTGELF

V gene: TRBV18
J gene: TRBJ2-1
CDR3 protein: ASSPRRGLAGVAYNEQF

V gene: TRBV6-5
J gene: TRBJ1-5
CDR3 protein: ASSIHTSNQPQH

V gene: TRBV5-6
J gene: TRBJ2-1
CDR3 protein: ASRSLGSADYNEQF

V gene: TRBV5-1
J gene: TRBJ1-4
CDR3 protein: ASRRDGSNEKLF

V gene: TRBV28
J gene: TRBJ1-4
CDR3 protein: ASSSASLGTTNEKLF

V gene: TRBV5-5
J gene: TRBJ1-1
CDR3 protein: ASSRMGRLNTEAF

V gene: TRBV7-3
J gene: TRBJ2-3
CDR3 protein: ASSLRGGTDTQY

V gene: TRBV6-6
J gene: TRBJ2-7
CDR3 protein: ASRILAVSYEQY

V gene: TRBV28
J gene: TRBJ2-5
CDR3 protein: ASSLGPGTGEETQY